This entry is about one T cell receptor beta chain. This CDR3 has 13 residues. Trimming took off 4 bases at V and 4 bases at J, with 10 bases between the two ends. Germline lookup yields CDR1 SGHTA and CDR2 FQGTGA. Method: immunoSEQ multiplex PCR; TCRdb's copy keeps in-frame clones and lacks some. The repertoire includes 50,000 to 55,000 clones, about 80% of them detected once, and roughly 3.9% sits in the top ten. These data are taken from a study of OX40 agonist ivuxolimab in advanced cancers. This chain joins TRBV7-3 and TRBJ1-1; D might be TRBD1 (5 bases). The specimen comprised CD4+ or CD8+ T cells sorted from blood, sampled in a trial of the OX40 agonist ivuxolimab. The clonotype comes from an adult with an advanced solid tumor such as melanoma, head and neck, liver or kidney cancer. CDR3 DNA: TGTGCCAGCAGCTGGACAAAGGTCACTGAAGCTTTCTTT. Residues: CASSWTKVTEAFF.